The rows below give T cell receptor beta chains drawn from one sample of a study of radiotherapy plus CTLA-4 blockade in lung cancer. Here immunoSEQ multiplex PCR was the method, and the copy in TCRdb shows in-frame clones only, minus some. The sample records 120,000 or so clones, 85% to 90% being singletons. The sample was peripheral blood, taken from a patient treated with radiotherapy plus ipilimumab. The receptors shown here come from a human donor with non-small cell lung cancer that progressed on radiotherapy plus ipilimumab. Both conserved end residues are part of each CDR3. Fields, in order: V gene, D gene, J gene, clone size, CDR3 DNA, CDR3 protein. D genes are given only for firm matches. The size field is filled for only some rows; it gives once, few, many or a size class.

V gene: TRBV6-6
D gene: TRBD2
J gene: TRBJ2-3
clone size: NA
CDR3 DNA: TGTGCCAGCAGTTACTCGAGCGGGGCGGATACGCAGTATTTT
CDR3 protein: CASSYSSGADTQYF

V gene: TRBV7-2
D gene: TRBD2
J gene: TRBJ2-3
clone size: NA
CDR3 DNA: TGTGCCAGCAGCTTGGTGGGAGGGCCGGATACGCAGTATTTT
CDR3 protein: CASSLVGGPDTQYF

V gene: TRBV5-5
D gene: NA
J gene: TRBJ2-6
clone size: NA
CDR3 DNA: TGTGCCAGCAGCTTGGGGCCATCACTGCGTGGGGCCAACGTCCTGACTTTC
CDR3 protein: CASSLGPSLRGANVLTF

V gene: TRBV4-2
D gene: TRBD2
J gene: TRBJ2-3
clone size: NA
CDR3 DNA: TGTGCCAGCAGCCAAGGTAGCGGGAGGAACTTGGGCGATACGCAGTATTTT
CDR3 protein: CASSQGSGRNLGDTQYF

V gene: TRBV10-2
D gene: NA
J gene: TRBJ2-1
clone size: NA
CDR3 DNA: TGCGCCAGCAGTGATTTAGCGCCGGGCAATGAGCAGTTCTTC
CDR3 protein: CASSDLAPGNEQFF

V gene: TRBV29-1
D gene: NA
J gene: TRBJ2-7
clone size: once
CDR3 DNA: TGCAGCGTTGAAGATCGGGGGAGCAACGAGCAGTACTTC
CDR3 protein: CSVEDRGSNEQYF

V gene: TRBV27
D gene: TRBD1
J gene: TRBJ2-3
clone size: NA
CDR3 DNA: TGTGCCAGCAGTCCCCGACAGGGGAGCACAGATACGCAGTATTTT
CDR3 protein: CASSPRQGSTDTQYF

V gene: TRBV5-1
D gene: NA
J gene: TRBJ1-1
clone size: NA
CDR3 DNA: TGCGCCAGCAGCTCCGGGGGGGCCGGGGGCACTGAAGCTTTCTTT
CDR3 protein: CASSSGGAGGTEAFF

V gene: TRBV19
D gene: NA
J gene: TRBJ2-7
clone size: NA
CDR3 DNA: TGTGCCAGTAGTATCGGCAGGAACTCCTACGAGCAGTACTTC
CDR3 protein: CASSIGRNSYEQYF

V gene: TRBV5-1
D gene: NA
J gene: TRBJ1-2
clone size: NA
CDR3 DNA: TGCGCCAGCAGCGCCTCGGGGGACTACTACGGCTACACCTTC
CDR3 protein: CASSASGDYYGYTF

V gene: TRBV7-2
D gene: TRBD2
J gene: TRBJ2-3
clone size: NA
CDR3 DNA: TGTGCCAGCAGCACCCATAGCGGGAGGCCGGGAGATACGCAGTATTTT
CDR3 protein: CASSTHSGRPGDTQYF

V gene: TRBV11-3
D gene: TRBD2
J gene: TRBJ2-2
clone size: once
CDR3 DNA: TGTGCCAGCAGCTTCCCCCCGTATCGAAGCGGGACCAACACCGGGGAGCTGTTTTTT
CDR3 protein: CASSFPPYRSGTNTGELFF

V gene: TRBV5-6
D gene: TRBD2
J gene: TRBJ2-2
clone size: NA
CDR3 DNA: TGTGCCAGCAGCACGGGACTAGCGGACACCGGGGAGCTGTTTTTT
CDR3 protein: CASSTGLADTGELFF

V gene: TRBV19
D gene: TRBD2
J gene: TRBJ2-2
clone size: once
CDR3 DNA: TGTGCCAGTAGTCCCGGGACTAGCGGAAACACCGGGGAGCTGTTTTTT
CDR3 protein: CASSPGTSGNTGELFF

V gene: TRBV30
D gene: TRBD2
J gene: TRBJ2-1
clone size: NA
CDR3 DNA: TGTGCCTGGAGGAGTTTGATAGCGGGGTTCTACAATGAGCAGTTCTTC
CDR3 protein: CAWRSLIAGFYNEQFF

V gene: TRBV18
D gene: NA
J gene: TRBJ1-1
clone size: NA
CDR3 DNA: TGTGCCAGCTCACCCCTGAACCCCGGGACAAGGACTGAAGCTTTCTTT
CDR3 protein: CASSPLNPGTRTEAFF

V gene: TRBV5-1
D gene: TRBD2
J gene: TRBJ2-7
clone size: NA
CDR3 DNA: TGCGCCAGCAGCCCACGACTAGCGAGCTACGAGCAGTACTTC
CDR3 protein: CASSPRLASYEQYF

V gene: TRBV7-9
D gene: NA
J gene: TRBJ2-3
clone size: NA
CDR3 DNA: TGTGCCAGCATCTTCTGGGGGACAGATACGCAGTATTTT
CDR3 protein: CASIFWGTDTQYF

V gene: TRBV27
D gene: TRBD2
J gene: TRBJ2-1
clone size: NA
CDR3 DNA: TGTGCCAGCAGTCTCACCGGGACTAGGTTTTTACCTAGTGAGCAGTTCTTC
CDR3 protein: CASSLTGTRFLPSEQFF

V gene: TRBV7-2
D gene: TRBD1
J gene: TRBJ1-4
clone size: NA
CDR3 DNA: TGTGCCAGCAGCCGGACAGGGACGAATGAAAAACTGTTTTTT
CDR3 protein: CASSRTGTNEKLFF

V gene: TRBV2
D gene: NA
J gene: TRBJ1-1
clone size: once
CDR3 DNA: TGTGCCAGCAGCGCCCAGGAGGGCACTGAAGCTTTCTTT
CDR3 protein: CASSAQEGTEAFF

V gene: TRBV25-1
D gene: NA
J gene: TRBJ2-7
clone size: NA
CDR3 DNA: TGTGCCAGCACTGGGGGACCCTACGAGCAGTACTTC
CDR3 protein: CASTGGPYEQYF